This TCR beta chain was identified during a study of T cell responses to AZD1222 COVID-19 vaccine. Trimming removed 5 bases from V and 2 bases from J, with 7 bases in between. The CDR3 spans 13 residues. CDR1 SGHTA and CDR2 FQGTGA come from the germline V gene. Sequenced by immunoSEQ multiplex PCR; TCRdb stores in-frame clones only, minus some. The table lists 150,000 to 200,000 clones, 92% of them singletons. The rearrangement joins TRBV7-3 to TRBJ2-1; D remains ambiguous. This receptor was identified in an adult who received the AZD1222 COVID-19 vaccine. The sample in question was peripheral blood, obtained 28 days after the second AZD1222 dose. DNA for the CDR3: TGTGCCAGCAGCCTTGTCGCCTACAATGAGCAGTTCTTC. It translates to CASSLVAYNEQFF.